This T cell receptor (beta chain) comes out of a study of molecular identifiers for immune sequencing clone quantification. Study details: Four of five RNA aliquots from around 20,000 or 100,000 naive CD8 T cells were sequenced.

Study results and limitations: Clones that had above 20 RNA copies took up over 99% of effector molecules but under 1% in naive cells.

Previously published methods and listed TCR primers were used for the bulk TCR libraries. One entry per CDR3 protein, called by TCRdb with MiXCR from the PCR reads. The table includes some 590,000 distinct CDR3 sequences, over 25% detected once. The authors sorted naive CD8 T cells as CD8+CD4-CCR7+CD45RA+. Trimming took off 2 bases at V and 6 bases at J, with 2 bases between the two ends. This CDR3 is built from 12 residues. Germline values: CDR1 SEHNR, CDR2 FQNEAQ (reference sequence). This clonotype was seen once. The antigen remains unidentified. The V and J genes are TRBV7-9 and TRBJ1-6; D gene uncertain. This sequence was found in a human donor in good health. Some libraries in this study had Jurkat cell RNA spiked in. Sequencing input: naive CD8+ T cells from blood, with Jurkat cell RNA spiked in. Subset reported: FACS-sorted CD8+CD4-CCR7+CD45RA+ naive T cells. CDR3 in amino acids: CASSLTNSPLHF. DNA for the CDR3: TGTGCCAGCAGCTTAACTAATTCACCCCTCCACTTT.